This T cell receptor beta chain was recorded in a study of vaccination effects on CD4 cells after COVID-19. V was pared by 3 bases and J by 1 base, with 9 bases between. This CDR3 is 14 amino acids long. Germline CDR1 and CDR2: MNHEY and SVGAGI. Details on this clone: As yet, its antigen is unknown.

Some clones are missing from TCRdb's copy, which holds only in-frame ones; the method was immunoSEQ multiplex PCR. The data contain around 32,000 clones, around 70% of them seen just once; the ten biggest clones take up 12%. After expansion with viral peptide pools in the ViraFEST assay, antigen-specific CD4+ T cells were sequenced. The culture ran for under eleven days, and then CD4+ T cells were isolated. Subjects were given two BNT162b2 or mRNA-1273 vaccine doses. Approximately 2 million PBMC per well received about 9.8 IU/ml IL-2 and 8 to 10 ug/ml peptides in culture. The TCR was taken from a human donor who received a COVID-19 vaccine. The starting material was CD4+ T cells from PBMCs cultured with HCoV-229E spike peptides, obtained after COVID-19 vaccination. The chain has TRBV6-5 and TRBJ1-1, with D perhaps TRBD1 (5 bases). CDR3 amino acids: CASSYSGGNTEAFF. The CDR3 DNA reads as TGTGCCAGCAGTTATTCCGGGGGGAACACTGAAGCTTTCTTT.